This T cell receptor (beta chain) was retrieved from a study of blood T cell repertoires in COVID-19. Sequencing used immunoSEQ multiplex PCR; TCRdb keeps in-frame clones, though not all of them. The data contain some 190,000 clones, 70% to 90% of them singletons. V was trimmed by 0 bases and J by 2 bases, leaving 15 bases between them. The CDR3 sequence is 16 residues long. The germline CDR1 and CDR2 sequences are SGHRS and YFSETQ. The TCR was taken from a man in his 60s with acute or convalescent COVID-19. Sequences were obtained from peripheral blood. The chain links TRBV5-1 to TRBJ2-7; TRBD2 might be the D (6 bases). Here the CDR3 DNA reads TGCGCCAGCAGCTTGGCCGGGAGCGACTCTCCCTACGAGCAGTACTTC. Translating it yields CASSLAGSDSPYEQYF.